This T cell receptor beta chain was observed in a study of radiotherapy plus CTLA-4 blockade in lung cancer listed by TCRdb under 2018. At the level of the whole study: Objective responses occurred in 18% of enrolled patients, and 30% to 40% achieved disease control.

The paper's findings and limits, for the study overall: TCR clones derived from tumors expanded in peripheral blood after treatment with radiotherapy and ipilimumab. The strongest predictors of response, as reported, were early dynamic changes in blood T cell clones along with a rise in serum interferon-beta after radiation.

V is cut by 10 bases and J by 3 bases, and the space between the germline ends is 19 bases. The CDR3 numbers 14 residues from cysteine through phenylalanine. The read is trimmed to its CDR3 DNA, 42 bases read in frame from base 1. CDR1 and CDR2 are drawn from the germline V gene: ENHRY, SYGVKD. Focal radiation therapy combined with CTLA-4 blockade (ipilimumab) was tested in patients with chemo-refractory metastatic non-small-cell lung cancer. In its sample, this clone was seen a few times. No cognate antigen has been identified for it. Qualities for individual bases were not recorded, and no much larger clone is one base off. Receptor amplification or capture employed the immunoSEQ multiplex PCR assay. Entries here come from immuneACCESS through TCRdb and include only in-frame sequences with V and J called. Some clones fail to appear in such tables; in the studies checked, an unresolved V gene covers under half of the shortfall, and the cause of the remainder is unknown. In all, the sample holds some 50,000 clones, and 76% of those were seen once. Around 8.3% of the sample comes from the top ten.

The receptor's source is a human donor with non-small cell lung cancer who had stable disease on radiotherapy plus ipilimumab. This chain is built from TRBV10-3 and TRBJ2-7, with no reliable assignment of the D segment. Sequenced here: peripheral blood, sampled from a patient treated with radiotherapy plus ipilimumab. The CDR3 reads CATLGGRSLYEQYF. The DNA reads as follows: TGTGCCACCCTCGGTGGAAGGTCCCTCTACGAGCAGTACTTC.